This TCR beta chain was recovered during a study of CD8+CD57+ T cells in acquired aplastic anemia. Overall study: DNA recovered from sorted CD4+ and CD8+ cells had a mean of roughly 3 ug.

V lost 6 bases and J lost 6; bases outside the gene matches: 10. Germline CDR1 is MRHNA and CDR2 is SNTAGT. This CDR3 is built from 15 residues. As to this clonotype: Its antigen is unknown.

Sequencing involved patients with CD8+CD57+ cell expansion previously shown by flow cytometry. All participating patients were living with severe acquired aplastic anemia. TCR beta VDJ and CDR3 were profiled, and genomic DNA was the template. TCRdb re-called the reads through MiXCR, storing one row per CDR3 protein. The sample records a few hundred thousand distinct CDR3 sequences, around 49% being singletons. Whole-study findings and limits: Overlap between patients and controls comprised twenty-nine CD8+ CDR3 sequences.

The chain combines TRBV6-4 with TRBJ2-1; 8 nucleotides line up with TRBD1. Input material: sorted CD4+, CD8+, or CD8+CD57+ T cells (not recorded which) from PBMCs. This TCR was sampled from a human donor with aplastic anemia. CDR3 nucleotides: TGTGCCAGCAGCTCGACAGGGGAAGGGGCCAATGAGCAGTTCTTC. Amino acids: CASSSTGEGANEQFF.